The 20 T cell receptor beta chains listed next were all sequenced from one sample in a study of cytomegalovirus exposure and HLA in healthy donors. Primers for the PCR totalled 60 Vbeta and 13 Jbeta. Assay: immunoSEQ multiplex PCR; the TCRdb copy retains only in-frame clones and omits some. Here the sample spans roughly 130,000 clones, over 80% being singletons. The sequencing sample was made of PBMCs. All receptors come from a boy aged 10-17 years in good health and CMV-seronegative.

The chain carries TRBV7-9 and TRBJ1-2; D might be TRBD1 (6 bases). V was cut by 1 base and J by 4 bases, with 16 bases left in between. The CDR3 runs to 16 residues. From germline, CDR1 is SEHNR and CDR2 FQNEAQ (reference sequence). The CDR3 DNA sequence: TGTGCCAGCAGCTTAGTGTCAGGGGCCCTTGGCTATGGCTACACCTTC. Its protein product is CASSLVSGALGYGYTF.

This clone appeared a few times. This chain connects TRBV5-1 to TRBJ2-1, with 8 bases aligning to TRBD2. CDR3 length equals 14 residues. V lost 2 bases, J lost 8 bases, and 6 bases stayed unmatched. Germline V gene data show CDR1 as SGHRS and CDR2 as YFSETQ. The CDR3 sequence: CASSLQSGSYEQFF. The CDR3 DNA sequence: TGCGCCAGCAGCTTACAGAGCGGGAGCTATGAGCAGTTCTTC.

V usage is TRBV6-1 and J usage is TRBJ1-5; the match to TRBD1 covers 7 bases. The trim removed 2 bases at V and 3 bases at J, leaving 10 bases unmatched. The CDR3 is 17 residues long. The V gene's germline CDR1 is MNHNS and CDR2 SASEGT. The CDR3 here is CASSELMAGGSNQPQHF. The DNA of the CDR3 is TGTGCCAGCAGTGAACTTATGGCAGGGGGTTCCAATCAGCCCCAGCATTTT.

The genes are TRBV28 and TRBJ1-2; 9 positions match TRBD1. The J segment lost 4 bases and the V segment lost 3 bases, leaving 6 bases of the junction unmatched. CDR1 MDHEN and CDR2 SYDVKM come from the germline V gene. This CDR3 is 15 amino acids long. The DNA for the CDR3 is TGTGCCAGCAGTTTCCTGACAGGGGGGCTCTATGGCTACACCTTC. This translates into CASSFLTGGLYGYTF.

The chain has TRBV6-5 and TRBJ1-1; perhaps TRBD1 as D (5 bases). From germline, CDR1 is MNHEY and CDR2 SVGAGI. The CDR3 extends over 14 amino acids. V dropped 6 bases and J dropped 5 bases, with 16 bases sitting between them. The CDR3 reads CASSDLQGGTEAFF. DNA for the CDR3: TGTGCCAGCAGCGATCTCCAGGGAGGAACTGAAGCTTTCTTT.

This chain joins TRBV5-8 and TRBJ1-5, with 7 bases matching TRBD1. CDR3 length equals 15 residues. The germline V gene encodes CDR1 SGHTS and CDR2 YDEGEE. The junction had 6 bases not matched to a gene; V was cut back by 6 bases and J by 0 bases. The CDR3 spells CASTRGTHSNQPQHF. CDR3 DNA: TGTGCCAGCACCAGGGGGACCCATAGCAATCAGCCCCAGCATTTT.

This clone was observed a single time. The chain combines TRBV11-3 with TRBJ2-1; tentative D call: TRBD1 (5 bases). The CDR3 extends over 15 amino acids. Trimming left V 5 bases short and J 2 bases short, with 13 bases between. Germline-derived CDR1 and CDR2 are SGHNT and YENEEA. The CDR3 sequence: CASSQGFEPYNEQFF. The CDR3 coding sequence is TGTGCCAGCAGCCAGGGTTTCGAACCCTACAATGAGCAGTTCTTC.

Here the CDR3 reads CASSDLAGEQETQYF. The CDR3 DNA reads TGTGCCAGCAGTGATCTAGCGGGAGAACAGGAGACCCAGTACTTC. V gene TRBV6-1 combines with J gene TRBJ2-5; 10 bases match TRBD2. Trimming removed 3 bases from V and 5 bases from J; junction bases left unmatched: 6. The CDR3 has 15 amino acids. Germline assignment: CDR1 MNHNS and CDR2 SASEGT.

The chain is built from TRBV27 and TRBJ2-2; no definite D call. Trimming removed 3 bases from V and 7 bases from J, with 15 bases in between. The CDR3 length is 15 residues. Per the germline V gene, CDR1 is MNHEY and CDR2 is SMNVEV (reference sequence). DNA for the CDR3: TGTGCCAGCAGTTTCTCGGCGGAGATGATCGGGGAGCTGTTTTTT. This gives the protein CASSFSAEMIGELFF.

The V and J genes are TRBV6-5 and TRBJ2-2; D unresolved. V dropped 0 bases and J dropped 4 bases, with 3 bases sitting between them. The germline CDR1 and CDR2 sequences are MNHEY and SVGAGI. The CDR3 is made up of 13 amino acids. The CDR3 region is CASSYSITGELFF. The CDR3 DNA is TGTGCCAGCAGTTACTCTATCACCGGGGAGCTGTTTTTT.

J is TRBJ1-6 and V is TRBV30, with 7 nucleotides matching TRBD1. This CDR3 comprises 16 residues. Trimming took 3 bases from V and 5 from J; bases not matched to a gene: 10. Germline assignment: CDR1 GTSNPN and CDR2 SVGIG (reference sequence). CDR3 nucleotides: TGTGCCTGGAGCGCTACAGGGACAGTAGATAATTCACCCCTCCACTTT. This translates into CAWSATGTVDNSPLHF.

The chain's CDR3 is CASRAGTPGNTIYF. In nucleotides, the CDR3 is TGTGCCAGCAGAGCCGGGACTCCTGGAAACACCATATATTTT. V usage is TRBV6-1 and J usage is TRBJ1-3; a possible D gene is TRBD1 (5 bases). This CDR3 has 14 amino acids. From germline, CDR1 is MNHNS and CDR2 SASEGT. V lost 6 bases and J lost 2, with 11 bases in between.

This chain connects TRBV5-4 to TRBJ2-7; D gene ambiguous. Germline CDR1 is SGHNT and CDR2 is YYREEE (reference sequence). Deletions cut 5 bases from V and 1 base from J, with 7 bases between. The CDR3 is made up of 12 amino acids. DNA for the CDR3: TGTGCCAGCAGTACTGAATCCTACGAGCAGTACTTC. This sequence encodes CASSTESYEQYF.

To note about this clone: Relative to the germline gene, one junction end is altered; a read error may explain this. This chain uses TRBV7-2 with TRBJ2-3, with 10 nucleotides matching TRBD1. Germline V gene data show CDR1 as SGHTA and CDR2 as FQGNSA. The CDR3 has 14 amino acids. CDR3 nucleotide sequence: TGTGCCAGCAGGTCGACAGGGGGCACGGATACGCAGTATTTT. As protein: CASRSTGGTDTQYF.

The chain carries TRBV4-1 and TRBJ2-1, with D possibly matching TRBD2 (5 bases). CDR1 MGHRA and CDR2 YSYEKL come from the germline V gene. V lost 0 bases, J lost 7 bases, and 13 bases lay in between. CDR3 length: 15 amino acids. CDR3 sequence (DNA): TGCGCCAGCAGCCAAGATCCGGGTAGCGTAAATGAGCAGTTCTTC. Protein sequence: CASSQDPGSVNEQFF.

V and J are TRBV27 and TRBJ1-2, with TRBD1 matching 8 bases. From germline, CDR1 is MNHEY and CDR2 SMNVEV (reference sequence). CDR3 length equals 15 residues. V was pared by 5 bases and J by 8 bases, with 13 bases of the junction left unmatched. This CDR3 reads CASSVRQGLRSGYTF. CDR3 nucleotide sequence: TGTGCCAGCAGTGTCCGACAGGGGCTAAGGAGCGGCTACACCTTC.

V and J are TRBV2 and TRBJ1-2; D might be TRBD1 (6 bases). Germline V gene sequence: CDR1 SNHLY, CDR2 FYNNEI. With 6 bases removed from V and 0 bases from J, the gap between germline ends came to 20 bases. This CDR3 has 17 amino acids. DNA for the CDR3: TGTGCCAGCAGGACGACACCTGCCGGGACATCTAACTATGGCTACACCTTC. Translation gives CASRTTPAGTSNYGYTF.

The rearrangement links TRBV15 to TRBJ2-2; 15 bases fit TRBD2. Germline V lookup: CDR1 LNHNV, CDR2 YYDKDF (reference sequence). The CDR3 loop spans 16 amino acids. Unmatched junction bases numbered 8, after V lost 6 bases and J lost 9 bases. CDR3 nucleotide sequence: TGTGCCACCAGGACGCGGACTAGCGGGAGGGGGAGGGAGCTGTTTTTT. It translates to CATRTRTSGRGRELFF.

This sequence joins TRBV15 and TRBJ2-1, with D possibly being TRBD2 (5 bases). The CDR3 length is 15 residues. Germline loops: CDR1 LNHNV, CDR2 YYDKDF (reference sequence). V was pared by 0 bases and J by 6 bases, with 12 bases between. CDR3 nucleotides: TGTGCCACCAGCAGAGACCGACTACCCTCCAATGAGCAGTTCTTC. It translates to CATSRDRLPSNEQFF.

The chain links TRBV6-1 to TRBJ1-4; D remains unclear. CDR3 size: 14 residues. CDR1 and CDR2 (germline): MNHNS, SASEGT. Trimming stripped 6 bases from V and 0 bases from J, with 8 bases between. In DNA form, the CDR3 reads TGTGCCAGCAGCTACAGTGCAACTAATGAAAAACTGTTTTTT. Residues: CASSYSATNEKLFF.